The present entry profiles one TCR beta chain with its context. These data belong to a study of blood T cell repertoires in COVID-19. Clones were sequenced by immunoSEQ multiplex PCR, and TCRdb holds only the in-frame ones, with some missing. Of over 250,000 clones detected, 70% to 90% appear once; the ten largest clones hold 0.65% to 0.9%. This CDR3 has 15 amino acids. The junction had 9 bases not matched to a gene; V was cut back by 3 bases and J by 7 bases. Germline CDR1 and CDR2: MGHRA and YSYEKL. The rearrangement joins TRBV4-1 to TRBJ2-1; 7 nucleotides line up with TRBD2. This receptor was obtained from a woman aged 25 to 45 with acute or convalescent COVID-19. Sequenced sample: peripheral blood. In DNA, the CDR3 is TGCGCCAGCAGCCAGGAGGGGACTATACGTAATGAGCAGTTCTTC. Translating gives CASSQEGTIRNEQFF.